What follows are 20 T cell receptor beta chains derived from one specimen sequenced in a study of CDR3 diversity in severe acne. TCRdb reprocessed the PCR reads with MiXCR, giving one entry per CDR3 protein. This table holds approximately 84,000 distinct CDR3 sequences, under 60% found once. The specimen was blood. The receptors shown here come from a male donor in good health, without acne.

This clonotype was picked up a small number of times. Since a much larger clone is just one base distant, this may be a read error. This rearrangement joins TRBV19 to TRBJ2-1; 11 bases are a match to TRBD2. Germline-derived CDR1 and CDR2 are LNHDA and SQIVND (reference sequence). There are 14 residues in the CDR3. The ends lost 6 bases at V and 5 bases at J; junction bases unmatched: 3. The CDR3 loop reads CASRLAGADNEQFF. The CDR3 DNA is TGTGCCAGTAGACTAGCGGGGGCCGACAATGAGCAGTTCTTC.

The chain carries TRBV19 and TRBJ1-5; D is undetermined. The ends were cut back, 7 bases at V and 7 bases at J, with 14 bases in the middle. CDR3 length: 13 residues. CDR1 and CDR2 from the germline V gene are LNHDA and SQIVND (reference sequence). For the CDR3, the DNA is TGTGCCAGTAAGCGTACACCGGGGCAGCCCCAGCATTTT. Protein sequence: CASKRTPGQPQHF.

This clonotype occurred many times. As DNA, the CDR3 is TGTGCCAGCAGTCTCACTAGCACGATCCCAGAAAACACCATATATTTT. Protein product: CASSLTSTIPENTIYF. The gene calls are TRBV6-6 and TRBJ1-3; D is ambiguous. The V end was cut by 5 bases, the J end by 6 bases, with 20 bases between. This CDR3 contains 16 residues. Germline CDR1 is MNHNY and CDR2 is SVGAGI (reference sequence).

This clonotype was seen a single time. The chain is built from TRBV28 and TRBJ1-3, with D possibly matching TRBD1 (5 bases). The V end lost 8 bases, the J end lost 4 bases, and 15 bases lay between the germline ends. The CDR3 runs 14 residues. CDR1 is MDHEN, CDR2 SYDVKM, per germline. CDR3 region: CASLEGIQGNTIYF. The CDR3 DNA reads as TGTGCCAGCCTTGAGGGGATACAAGGAAACACCATATATTTT.

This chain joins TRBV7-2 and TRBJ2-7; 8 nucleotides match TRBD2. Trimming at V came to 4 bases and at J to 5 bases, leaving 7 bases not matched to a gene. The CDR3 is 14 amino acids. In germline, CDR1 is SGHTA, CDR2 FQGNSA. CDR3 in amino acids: CASSWGSGTNEQYF. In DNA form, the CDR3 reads TGTGCCAGCAGCTGGGGTAGCGGGACGAACGAGCAGTACTTC.

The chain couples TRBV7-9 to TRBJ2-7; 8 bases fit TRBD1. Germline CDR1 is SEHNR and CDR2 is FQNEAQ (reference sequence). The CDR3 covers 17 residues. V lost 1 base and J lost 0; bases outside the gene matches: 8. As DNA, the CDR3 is TGTGCCAGCAGCTTAGATCGTGACAGGGGCGTCTCCTACGAGCAGTACTTC. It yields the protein CASSLDRDRGVSYEQYF.

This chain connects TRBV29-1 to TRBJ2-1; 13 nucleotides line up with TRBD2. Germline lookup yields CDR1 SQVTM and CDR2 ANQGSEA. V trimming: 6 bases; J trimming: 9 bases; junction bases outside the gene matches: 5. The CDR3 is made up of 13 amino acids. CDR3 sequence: CSVTSGGAAEQFF. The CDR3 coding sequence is TGCAGCGTAACTAGCGGGGGGGCCGCTGAGCAGTTCTTC.

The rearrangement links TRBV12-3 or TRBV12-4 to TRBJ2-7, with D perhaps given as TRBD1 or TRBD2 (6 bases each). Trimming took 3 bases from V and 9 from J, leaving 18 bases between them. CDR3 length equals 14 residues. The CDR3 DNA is TGTGCCAGCAGTTTGGGGGACGGAGGGGGGAGGCAGTACTTC. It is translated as CASSLGDGGGRQYF.

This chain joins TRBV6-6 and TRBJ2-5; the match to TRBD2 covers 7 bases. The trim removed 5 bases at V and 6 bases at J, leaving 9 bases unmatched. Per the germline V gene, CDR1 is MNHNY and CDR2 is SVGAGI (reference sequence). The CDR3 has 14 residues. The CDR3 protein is CASSPGGGVKTQYF. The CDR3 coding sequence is TGTGCCAGCAGTCCGGGCGGGGGAGTAAAGACCCAGTACTTC.

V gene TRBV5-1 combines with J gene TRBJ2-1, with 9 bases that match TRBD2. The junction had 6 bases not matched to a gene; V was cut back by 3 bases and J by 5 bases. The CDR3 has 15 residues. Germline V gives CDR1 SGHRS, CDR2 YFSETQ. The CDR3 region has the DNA TGCGCCAGCAGCTACGGGACTAGCTCAAACAATGAGCAGTTCTTC. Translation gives CASSYGTSSNNEQFF.

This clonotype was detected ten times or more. CDR3 region: CASSLIGGLNEQFF. In DNA, the CDR3 is TGTGCCAGCAGCTTAATCGGCGGTCTCAATGAGCAGTTCTTC. The J gene is TRBJ2-1, the V gene TRBV11-1; unclear D gene. CDR1 and CDR2 (germline): SGHAT, FQDESV (reference sequence). Trimming shortened V by 2 bases and J by 6 bases, and 11 bases separated the two germline ends. This CDR3 is built from 14 residues.

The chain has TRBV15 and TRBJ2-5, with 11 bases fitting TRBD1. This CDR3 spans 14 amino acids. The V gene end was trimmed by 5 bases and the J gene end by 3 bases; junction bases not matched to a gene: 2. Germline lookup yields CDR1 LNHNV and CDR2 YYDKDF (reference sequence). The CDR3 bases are TGTGCCACCAGCGAGGGACAGGGGGAAGAGACCCAGTACTTC. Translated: CATSEGQGEETQYF.

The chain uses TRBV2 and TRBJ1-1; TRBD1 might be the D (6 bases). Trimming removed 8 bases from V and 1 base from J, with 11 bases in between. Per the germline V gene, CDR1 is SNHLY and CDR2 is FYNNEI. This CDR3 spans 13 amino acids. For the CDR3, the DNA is TGTGCCAGCTTGCAGGGGTGGAACACTGAAGCTTTCTTT. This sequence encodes CASLQGWNTEAFF.

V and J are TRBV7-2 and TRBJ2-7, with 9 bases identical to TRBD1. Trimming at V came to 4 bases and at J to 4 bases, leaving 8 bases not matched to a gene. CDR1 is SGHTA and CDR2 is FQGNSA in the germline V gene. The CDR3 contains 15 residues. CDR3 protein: CASSSRTGTGYEQYF. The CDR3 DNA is TGTGCCAGCAGCTCTCGCACCGGGACAGGGTACGAGCAGTACTTC. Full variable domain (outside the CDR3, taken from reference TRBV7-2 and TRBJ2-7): GAGVSQSPSNKVTEKGKDVELRCDPISGHTALYWYRQSLGQGLEFLIYFQGNSAPDKSGLPSDRFSAERTGGSVSTLTIQRTQQEDSAVYLCASSSRTGTGYEQYFGPGTRLTVT.

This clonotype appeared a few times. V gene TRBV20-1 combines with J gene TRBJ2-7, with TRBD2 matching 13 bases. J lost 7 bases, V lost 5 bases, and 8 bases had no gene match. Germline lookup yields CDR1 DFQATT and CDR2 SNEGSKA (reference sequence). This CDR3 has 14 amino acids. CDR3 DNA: TGCAGTGCTCCACCTCCGGGACTAGCGGGAGAGCAGTACTTC. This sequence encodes CSAPPPGLAGEQYF.

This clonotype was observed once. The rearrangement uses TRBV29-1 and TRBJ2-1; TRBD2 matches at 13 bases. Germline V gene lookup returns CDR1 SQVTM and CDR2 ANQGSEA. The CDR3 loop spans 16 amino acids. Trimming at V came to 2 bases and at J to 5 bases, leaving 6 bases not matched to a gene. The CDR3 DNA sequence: TGCAGCGTTGAATACGGGACTAGCGGGGATGACAATGAGCAGTTCTTC. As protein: CSVEYGTSGDDNEQFF.

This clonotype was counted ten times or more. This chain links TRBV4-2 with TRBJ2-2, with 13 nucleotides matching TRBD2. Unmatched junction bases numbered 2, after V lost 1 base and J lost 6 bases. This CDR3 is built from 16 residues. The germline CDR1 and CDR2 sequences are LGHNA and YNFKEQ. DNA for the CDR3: TGTGCCAGCAGCCAAGGGACTAGCGGGAGCCCCGGGGAGCTGTTTTTT. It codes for CASSQGTSGSPGELFF.

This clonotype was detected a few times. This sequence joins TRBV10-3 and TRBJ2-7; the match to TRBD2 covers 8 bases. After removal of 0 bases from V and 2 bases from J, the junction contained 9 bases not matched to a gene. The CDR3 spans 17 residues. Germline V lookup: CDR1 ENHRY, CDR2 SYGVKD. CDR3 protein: CAISESGGVAGPYEQYF. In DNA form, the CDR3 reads TGTGCCATCAGTGAGTCTGGGGGGGTAGCGGGACCCTACGAGCAGTACTTC.

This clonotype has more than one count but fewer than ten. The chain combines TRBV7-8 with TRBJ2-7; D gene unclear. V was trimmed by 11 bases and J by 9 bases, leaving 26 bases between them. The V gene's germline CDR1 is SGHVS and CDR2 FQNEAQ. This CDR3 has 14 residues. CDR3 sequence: CAFPRHQYYLGQYF. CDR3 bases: TGTGCCTTTCCCCGGCATCAATACTATCTAGGGCAGTACTTC.

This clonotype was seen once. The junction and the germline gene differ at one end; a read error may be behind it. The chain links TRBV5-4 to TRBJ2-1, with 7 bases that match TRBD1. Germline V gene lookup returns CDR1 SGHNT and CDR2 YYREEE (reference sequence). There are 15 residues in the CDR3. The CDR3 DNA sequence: TGTGCCAGCTGCTTGTACGACAGGGCCTACAATGAGCAGTTCTTC. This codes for CASCLYDRAYNEQFF. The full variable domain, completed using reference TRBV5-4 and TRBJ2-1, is ETGVTQSPTHLIKTRGQQVTLRCSSQSGHNTVSWYQQALGQGPQFIFQYYREEENGRGNFPPRFSGLQFPNYSSELNVNALELDDSALYLCASCLYDRAYNEQFFGPGTRLTVL.